The 32 T cell receptor beta chains below were found in one sample sequenced in a study of shared T cell receptors in the human thymus. Some clones are missing from TCRdb's copy, which holds only in-frame ones; the method was immunoSEQ multiplex PCR. The sample includes about 660,000 clones, approximately 87% of them seen just once. The same data also contributed to another study, on human thymus T cells.

Material for sequencing was thymocytes. Receptors were obtained from a boy under two years old with a congenital heart defect.

This chain links TRBV5-1 with TRBJ2-5; TRBD2 might be the D (5 bases). The germline gives CDR1 SGHRS, CDR2 YFSETQ. Trimming pared 4 bases from V and 3 bases from J, leaving 13 bases between. This CDR3 region has 14 residues. This CDR3 is CASSLRPGKETQYF. For the CDR3, the DNA is TGCGCCAGCAGCCTCCGACCGGGGAAAGAGACCCAGTACTTC.

The chain recombines TRBV9 with TRBJ2-3; D remains unclear. The germline V gene has CDR1 SGDLS and CDR2 YYNGEE. The CDR3 totals 13 residues. Trimming cost V 6 bases and J 2 bases, with 10 bases left between them. CDR3 sequence: CASTRESTDTQYF. The CDR3 nucleotides are TGTGCCAGCACTAGAGAGTCCACAGATACGCAGTATTTT. Full variable domain (outside the CDR3, taken from reference TRBV9 and TRBJ2-3): DSGVTQTPKHLITATGQRVTLRCSPRSGDLSVYWYQQSLDQGLQFLIQYYNGEERAKGNILERFSAQQFPDLHSELNLSSLELGDSALYFCASTRESTDTQYFGPGTRLTVL.

The gene calls are TRBV4-2 and TRBJ2-5; D unclear. Germline V gene lookup returns CDR1 LGHNA and CDR2 YNFKEQ. The CDR3 totals 14 residues. V lost 0 bases and J 4 bases, leaving 9 bases between the germline ends. The CDR3 protein is CASSQDAARETQYF. The CDR3 DNA is TGTGCCAGCAGCCAAGATGCAGCGCGAGAGACCCAGTACTTC.

The chain employs TRBV30 and TRBJ1-2; unclear D gene. The CDR3 has 12 residues. Trimming took 3 bases from V and 8 from J, leaving 13 bases between them. CDR1 and CDR2 from the germline V gene are GTSNPN and SVGIG (reference sequence). Written as DNA, the CDR3 is TGTGCCTGGAGCGCGGGAGGTGAGGGCTACACCTTC. It is translated as CAWSAGGEGYTF.

The chain recombines TRBV6-4 with TRBJ2-1, with TRBD2 identical over 9 bases. The ends lost 1 base at V and 3 bases at J; junction bases unmatched: 4. The CDR3 totals 16 residues. Germline V gene sequence: CDR1 MRHNA, CDR2 SNTAGT. This chain's CDR3 is CASSDYSSGDYNEQFF. The CDR3 nucleotides read TGTGCCAGCAGTGACTATTCTAGCGGGGACTACAATGAGCAGTTCTTC.

The chain employs TRBV29-1 and TRBJ1-5, with D maybe TRBD1 (6 bases). V shed 4 bases and J shed 1 base, with 17 bases lying between them. The CDR3 is made up of 16 amino acids. Germline V gene lookup returns CDR1 SQVTM and CDR2 ANQGSEA. CDR3 in amino acids: CSVAGQGRRSNQPQHF. The CDR3 nucleotides read TGCAGCGTTGCAGGGCAGGGGCGTCGAAGCAATCAGCCCCAGCATTTT.

The chain is built from TRBV30 and TRBJ2-3, with 13 bases fitting TRBD2. J lost 6 bases, V lost 2 bases, and 14 bases had no gene match. The germline V gene has CDR1 GTSNPN and CDR2 SVGIG (reference sequence). The CDR3 loop spans 18 amino acids. The CDR3 sequence is CAWSTIRGLAGPDDTQYF. Written as DNA, the CDR3 is TGTGCCTGGAGTACAATCAGGGGACTAGCGGGGCCTGATGATACGCAGTATTTT.

The rearrangement links TRBV11-1 to TRBJ2-5; 10 bases are shared with TRBD2. This CDR3 region has 14 residues. Losses at the gene ends were 1 base for V and 4 bases for J; bases not matched to a gene: 0. In germline, CDR1 is SGHAT, CDR2 FQDESV (reference sequence). The CDR3 sequence is CASSLGTSGETQYF. The CDR3 bases are TGTGCCAGCAGCTTAGGGACTAGCGGAGAGACCCAGTACTTC.

The chain has TRBV7-6 and TRBJ2-1, with 11 bases matching TRBD2. V gave up 2 bases and J gave up 6 bases; unmatched junction bases: 9. CDR3 size: 17 residues. The germline V gene encodes CDR1 SGHVS and CDR2 FNYEAQ. The CDR3 nucleotides are TGTGCCAGCAGCTTACGGGATAGCGGGAGGGCCATCAATGAGCAGTTCTTC. Its protein is CASSLRDSGRAINEQFF. Combining the CDR3 with reference TRBV7-6 and TRBJ2-1 gives the whole variable domain GAGVSQSPRYKVTKRGQDVALRCDPISGHVSLYWYRQALGQGPEFLTYFNYEAQQDKSGLPNDRFSAERPEGSISTLTIQRTEQRDSAMYRCASSLRDSGRAINEQFFGPGTRLTVL.

The table lists this clone with a few counts. The V gene is TRBV20-1, the J gene TRBJ1-3, with D uncertain. The V and J ends lost 3 bases and 6 bases respectively, with 6 bases between them. This CDR3 region has 11 residues. The germline CDR1 and CDR2 sequences are DFQATT and SNEGSKA (reference sequence). CDR3 bases: TGCAGTGCTAGCCCCAAAAACACCATATATTTT. Translation gives CSASPKNTIYF.

This chain joins TRBV28 and TRBJ2-3; 8 nucleotides agree with TRBD1. J gave up 3 bases and V 5 bases, and 13 bases lay outside the gene matches. Germline loops: CDR1 MDHEN, CDR2 SYDVKM. The CDR3 totals 17 residues. CDR3 in DNA: TGTGCCAGCAGTCCCTTCGCGGTTGACAGGGGAACAGATACGCAGTATTTT. Protein product: CASSPFAVDRGTDTQYF. Combining the CDR3 with reference TRBV28 and TRBJ2-3 gives the whole variable domain DVKVTQSSRYLVKRTGEKVFLECVQDMDHENMFWYRQDPGLGLRLIYFSYDVKMKEKGDIPEGYSVSREKKERFSLILESASTNQTSMYLCASSPFAVDRGTDTQYFGPGTRLTVL.

The chain employs TRBV4-2 and TRBJ2-5; D possibly corresponds to TRBD2 (5 bases). Germline assignment: CDR1 LGHNA and CDR2 YNFKEQ. Trimming took 3 bases from V and 5 from J, leaving 16 bases between them. This CDR3 region has 15 residues. The CDR3 bases are TGTGCCAGCAGCCATTACAAAGCGGCGGAGGAGACCCAGTACTTC. Protein sequence: CASSHYKAAEETQYF.

This clone came up a few times. This chain links TRBV11-3 with TRBJ2-7; 8 bases fit TRBD1. V dropped 4 bases and J dropped 5; count of bases not matched to a gene: 4. The CDR3 loop spans 13 amino acids. Germline-derived CDR1 and CDR2 are SGHNT and YENEEA. The DNA of the CDR3 is TGTGCCAGCAGCTACAGGACAGGGCACGAGCAGTACTTC. This translates into CASSYRTGHEQYF.

The rearrangement joins TRBV11-2 to TRBJ2-7, with 7 bases identical to TRBD2. The germline CDR1 and CDR2 sequences are SGHAT and FQNNGV. The CDR3 spans 16 residues. Trimming at V came to 5 bases and at J to 4 bases, leaving 14 bases not matched to a gene. CDR3 in amino acids: CASSLGESGMLYEQYF. The CDR3 DNA sequence: TGTGCCAGCAGCCTTGGAGAAAGCGGGATGCTTTACGAGCAGTACTTC.

V gene TRBV25-1 combines with J gene TRBJ2-3; TRBD1 matches 8 bases. Germline V gives CDR1 MGHDK, CDR2 SYGVNS. The length of the CDR3 is 18 residues. V lost 0 bases and J lost 2; bases outside the gene matches: 10. In nucleotides, the CDR3 is TGTGCCAGCAGTGAATACGTGGACAGGGTGGGGGACACAGATACGCAGTATTTT. As protein: CASSEYVDRVGDTDTQYF. Full variable domain (remainder filled in from reference TRBV25-1 and TRBJ2-3): EADIYQTPRYLVIGTGKKITLECSQTMGHDKMYWYQQDPGMELHLIHYSYGVNSTEKGDLSSESTVSRIRTEHFPLTLESARPSHTSQYLCASSEYVDRVGDTDTQYFGPGTRLTVL.

The sample holds one count of this clone. The chain combines TRBV6-5 with TRBJ2-1; D is ambiguous. V was clipped by 2 bases and J by 4 bases, with 9 bases between them. Germline assignment: CDR1 MNHEY and CDR2 SVGAGI. The CDR3 runs 14 residues. The CDR3: CASSYDSQYNEQFF. DNA of the CDR3: TGTGCCAGCAGTTACGACTCCCAATACAATGAGCAGTTCTTC.

The chain uses TRBV5-1 and TRBJ2-1, with TRBD2 matching over 8 bases. The CDR3 contains 18 residues. Germline values: CDR1 SGHRS, CDR2 YFSETQ. V lost 2 bases to trimming and J lost 2 bases; unmatched junction nucleotides: 12. CDR3 residues: CASSFEETGLETYNEQFF. In DNA form, the CDR3 reads TGCGCCAGCAGCTTTGAGGAGACGGGACTAGAGACCTACAATGAGCAGTTCTTC.

The V and J genes are TRBV7-9 and TRBJ1-1; the D gene is possibly TRBD1 (6 bases). The CDR3 length is 17 residues. V shed 4 bases and J shed 1 base, with 19 bases lying between them. Germline CDR1 is SEHNR and CDR2 is FQNEAQ (reference sequence). In DNA form, the CDR3 reads TGTGCCAGCAGCTCTAGGGGGGGGACACCGCCGAACACTGAAGCTTTCTTT. It encodes CASSSRGGTPPNTEAFF. Based on the CDR3 plus reference TRBV7-9 and TRBJ1-1, the full variable domain is DTGVSQNPRHKITKRGQNVTFRCDPISEHNRLYWYRQTLGQGPEFLTYFQNEAQLEKSRLLSDRFSAERPKGSFSTLEIQRTEQGDSAMYLCASSSRGGTPPNTEAFFGQGTRLTVV.

V is TRBV18 and J is TRBJ1-2, with a possible D match to TRBD1 (6 bases). V was pared by 1 base and J by 0 bases, with 9 bases between. The V gene's germline CDR1 is KGHSH and CDR2 LQKENI. The CDR3 has 15 residues. The CDR3 nucleotides read TGTGCCAGCTCACCACTCGGGACATCTAACTATGGCTACACCTTC. Translation gives CASSPLGTSNYGYTF.

The chain joins TRBV28 to TRBJ1-1; 9 bases fit TRBD1. J was trimmed by 0 bases and V by 5 bases; bases with no gene match: 13. Germline loops: CDR1 MDHEN, CDR2 SYDVKM. CDR3 length: 18 amino acids. The CDR3 nucleotides are TGTGCCAGCAGTCACCGAGCGCCGGGACAGGGCATGAACACTGAAGCTTTCTTT. This translates into CASSHRAPGQGMNTEAFF.

The rearrangement uses TRBV4-1 and TRBJ2-7; TRBD2 aligns across 9 bases. The CDR3 is 18 amino acids. Germline CDR1 MGHRA, CDR2 YSYEKL. The J segment lost 2 bases and the V segment lost 1 base, leaving 12 bases of the junction unmatched. CDR3 region: CASSQVPGGGTSPYEQYF. Written as DNA, the CDR3 is TGCGCCAGCAGCCAAGTCCCCGGGGGCGGGACTAGCCCCTACGAGCAGTACTTC.

The V call is TRBV29-1, the J call TRBJ1-2, with D possibly TRBD1 on 6 matching bases. In germline, CDR1 is SQVTM, CDR2 ANQGSEA. V was trimmed by 0 bases and J by 4 bases, leaving 18 bases between them. The CDR3 runs to 16 residues. The CDR3 DNA follows: TGCAGCGTTGAAGAAGGGGTCCAGGGGTCAGGCTATGGCTACACCTTC. It translates to CSVEEGVQGSGYGYTF.

Here the CDR3 reads CASSPRIAGGPFYEQYF. The CDR3 DNA is TGTGCCAGCAGTCCACGTATAGCGGGAGGGCCGTTCTACGAGCAGTACTTC. The chain combines TRBV27 with TRBJ2-7; 11 nucleotides line up with TRBD2. Germline V gene sequence: CDR1 MNHEY, CDR2 SMNVEV (reference sequence). The CDR3 extends over 17 amino acids. V gave up 5 bases and J gave up 3 bases; unmatched junction bases: 12.

This rearrangement joins TRBV1 to TRBJ2-5; the table's D call, TRBD2, was not checked against the DNA. TRBV1 corresponds to a pseudogene. CDR3 size: 17 residues. CDR3 nucleotide sequence: TGCACCAGCAGCCAAGATAGAACTAGCGGGAGATGCGAGACCCAGTACTTC. Protein sequence: CTSSQDRTSGRCETQYF.

The chain recombines TRBV5-4 with TRBJ2-5, with a possible D match to TRBD1 (6 bases). The end of the DNA fits TRBJ2-7 better, so the J call may be wrong. The germline V gene encodes CDR1 SGHNT and CDR2 YYREEE (reference sequence). The CDR3 length is 14 residues. The CDR3 loop reads CASSPKQGTYEQYF. The CDR3 region has the DNA TGTGCCAGCAGCCCTAAACAGGGAACCTACGAGCAGTACTTC.

The rearrangement uses TRBV9 and TRBJ2-7, with TRBD2 matching 9 bases. The CDR3 loop spans 15 amino acids. Germline-derived CDR1 and CDR2 are SGDLS and YYNGEE. Germline trimming cut 1 base from V and 2 bases from J; bases unmatched to any gene: 4. This chain's CDR3 is CASSVTSGPAYEQYF. DNA for the CDR3: TGTGCCAGCAGCGTAACTAGCGGGCCAGCCTACGAGCAGTACTTC.

The V call is TRBV19, the J call TRBJ1-5, with 9 positions matching TRBD1. Germline-derived CDR1 and CDR2 are LNHDA and SQIVND (reference sequence). The CDR3 covers 15 residues. J was trimmed by 5 bases and V by 7 bases; bases with no gene match: 9. The CDR3 region is CASTGTGLGYQPQHF. CDR3 nucleotide sequence: TGTGCCAGTACCGGGACAGGGTTAGGATATCAGCCCCAGCATTTT.

V is TRBV29-1 and J is TRBJ1-2; no definite D call. The CDR3 loop spans 11 amino acids. Trimming pared 3 bases from V and 7 bases from J, leaving 9 bases between. Germline V lookup: CDR1 SQVTM, CDR2 ANQGSEA. DNA of the CDR3: TGCAGCGTTGATAGAGGGTGTGGCTACACCTTC. As protein: CSVDRGCGYTF.

This chain uses TRBV25-1 with TRBJ1-1; 11 bases align to TRBD1. The ends lost 2 bases at V and 1 base at J; junction bases unmatched: 9. Germline-derived CDR1 and CDR2 are MGHDK and SYGVNS. This CDR3 is 18 amino acids long. The CDR3 protein is CASSEPPGQGGWNTEAFF. The CDR3 nucleotides are TGTGCCAGCAGTGAACCGCCGGGACAGGGGGGTTGGAACACTGAAGCTTTCTTT.

This clone was counted only a few times. V and J are TRBV27 and TRBJ2-1; the match to TRBD2 covers 11 bases. CDR3 size: 16 residues. The V gene end was trimmed by 3 bases and the J gene end by 10 bases; junction bases not matched to a gene: 11. CDR1 MNHEY and CDR2 SMNVEV come from the germline V gene (reference sequence). This CDR3 is CASSFDSGRALWEQFF. In DNA form, the CDR3 reads TGTGCCAGCAGTTTCGATAGCGGGAGGGCCCTGTGGGAGCAGTTCTTC.

This chain joins TRBV5-1 and TRBJ2-1; 8 nucleotides align to TRBD2. Trimming removed 0 bases from V and 8 bases from J; junction bases left unmatched: 13. Germline assignment: CDR1 SGHRS and CDR2 YFSETQ. The CDR3 loop spans 17 amino acids. This chain's CDR3 is CASSLAGGRPHPHEQFF. The DNA of the CDR3 is TGCGCCAGCAGCTTGGCCGGCGGGAGGCCCCATCCACATGAGCAGTTCTTC.

The chain recombines TRBV19 with TRBJ2-2; 10 nucleotides match TRBD2. CDR1 and CDR2 from the germline V gene are LNHDA and SQIVND (reference sequence). V was clipped by 3 bases and J by 0 bases; unmatched bases: 13. There are 20 residues in the CDR3. The CDR3 DNA reads as TGTGCCAGTAGTATGGGGGGACTAGCGAACCCTGGTCCGAACACCGGGGAGCTGTTTTTT. Encoded protein: CASSMGGLANPGPNTGELFF.